These 19 T cell receptor beta chains were all obtained from the same sample, sequenced in a study of neurological immune-mediated disorders. TCRdb fed the 5' RACE reads into MiXCR, producing one record per CDR3 protein. Among about 55,000 distinct CDR3 sequences listed, about 4.2% were seen once. Sequenced material: CD4+ T cells from blood. These receptor sequences come from a woman aged 40-49 years with multiple sclerosis.

The sample holds many counts of this clonotype. This sequence joins TRBV20-1 and TRBJ1-5; the match to TRBD1 covers 11 bases. V lost 4 bases to trimming and J lost 9 bases; unmatched junction nucleotides: 8. This CDR3 is 14 amino acids long. CDR1 DFQATT and CDR2 SNEGSKA come from the germline V gene (reference sequence). The CDR3 DNA reads TGCAGTGCTATGGGACAGGGGGTCATGCGGCCCCAGCATTTT. It is translated as CSAMGQGVMRPQHF.

This clonotype has just a few counts. V gene TRBV5-1 combines with J gene TRBJ1-1; D may be TRBD1 (5 bases). CDR3 length: 14 residues. From germline, CDR1 is SGHRS and CDR2 YFSETQ. The germline V and J ends were trimmed by 0 bases and 11 bases, with 17 bases remaining between them. CDR3 DNA sequence: TGCGCCAGCAGCTTGGCCGCGGGGCCAGGGCCGGCTTTCTTT. This codes for CASSLAAGPGPAFF.

There are many counts of this clonotype. The V call is TRBV10-3, the J call TRBJ2-7, with 7 bases aligning to TRBD1. The trim removed 5 bases at V and 7 bases at J, leaving 5 bases unmatched. The germline V gene encodes CDR1 ENHRY and CDR2 SYGVKD. There are 12 residues in the CDR3. CDR3 coding DNA: TGTGCCATCAGTACCGGGACAGAGGAGCAGTACTTC. Translating gives CAISTGTEEQYF.

This clonotype was recorded many times. The chain joins TRBV6-6 to TRBJ1-1; no definite D call. Trimming removed 5 bases from V and 1 base from J, with 11 bases in between. The CDR3 is 14 residues long. The germline V gene encodes CDR1 MNHNY and CDR2 SVGAGI (reference sequence). The CDR3 loop is CASSRTWGNTEAFF. The CDR3 DNA reads as TGTGCCAGCAGTCGGACTTGGGGGAACACTGAAGCTTTCTTT.

Ten or more counts support this clonotype. This sequence joins TRBV20-1 and TRBJ2-1; D may be TRBD2 (6 bases). The CDR3 spans 11 residues. Trimming took off 5 bases at V and 8 bases at J, with 10 bases between the two ends. Germline lookup yields CDR1 DFQATT and CDR2 SNEGSKA (reference sequence). CDR3 amino acids: CSAFRRDEQFF. DNA of the CDR3: TGCAGTGCTTTCAGGAGGGATGAGCAGTTCTTC.

At least ten counts were recorded for this clonotype. The chain links TRBV6-5 to TRBJ2-3; possibly TRBD1 or TRBD2 for D (5 bases each). The CDR3 consists of 16 residues. In germline, CDR1 is MNHEY, CDR2 SVGAGI. The germline V and J ends were trimmed by 8 bases and 4 bases, with 22 bases remaining between them. The CDR3 here is CASGNTPGLASDTQYF. The DNA for the CDR3 is TGTGCCAGCGGTAATACCCCGGGGCTAGCATCAGATACGCAGTATTTT.

This clonotype was recorded many times. The chain links TRBV5-1 to TRBJ1-2, with D hard to call. The CDR3 loop spans 14 amino acids. Trimming removed 4 bases from V and 0 bases from J, with 10 bases in between. CDR1 is SGHRS, CDR2 YFSETQ, per germline. CDR3 nucleotide sequence: TGCGCCAGCAGCCTGACCGGAGCTAACTATGGCTACACCTTC. Encoded protein: CASSLTGANYGYTF.

This clonotype was detected ten times or more. The gene calls are TRBV7-8 and TRBJ1-1, with D possibly matching TRBD1 (5 bases). Germline V gene sequence: CDR1 SGHVS, CDR2 FQNEAQ. The V gene lost 3 bases and the J gene lost 1 base, with 12 bases spanning the gap. The CDR3 has 15 residues. CDR3 loop: CASSFGAGGNTEAFF. Written as DNA, the CDR3 is TGTGCCAGCAGCTTCGGGGCGGGCGGGAACACTGAAGCTTTCTTT. Looking up the rest from reference TRBV7-8 and TRBJ1-1 gives the full variable domain: GAGVSQSPRYKVAKRGQDVALRCDPISGHVSLFWYQQALGQGPEFLTYFQNEAQLDKSGLPSDRFFAERPEGSVSTLKIQRTQQEDSAVYLCASSFGAGGNTEAFFGQGTRLTVV.

This clonotype was recorded many times. This chain joins TRBV3-1 and TRBJ1-4; unclear D gene. The CDR3 length is 16 residues. Trimming pared 1 base from V and 5 bases from J, leaving 14 bases between. From germline, CDR1 is LGHDT and CDR2 YNNKEL (reference sequence). CDR3 in DNA: TGTGCCAGCAGCCAAGGGACCCACAGACCCAATGAAAAACTGTTTTTT. It yields the protein CASSQGTHRPNEKLFF.

This clonotype showed up many times. V usage is TRBV6-1 and J usage is TRBJ1-1; D is undetermined. The CDR3 covers 12 residues. Trimming left V 2 bases short and J 5 bases short, with 6 bases between. CDR1 and CDR2 from the germline V gene are MNHNS and SASEGT. The CDR3 spells CASSERRTEAFF. The CDR3 nucleotides read TGTGCCAGCAGTGAAAGGAGGACTGAAGCTTTCTTT.

Judged by abundance, this clonotype is medium-sized. The genes are TRBV5-1 and TRBJ1-1; D might be TRBD1 (6 bases). The CDR3 is made up of 15 amino acids. Germline V gene sequence: CDR1 SGHRS, CDR2 YFSETQ. The V gene lost 6 bases and the J gene lost 5 bases, with 20 bases spanning the gap. The CDR3 region has the DNA TGCGCCAGCACTCGCCAGAGTAGGGGGAGGACTGAAGCTTTCTTT. This encodes CASTRQSRGRTEAFF. The complete variable domain, with remaining parts taken from reference TRBV5-1 and TRBJ1-1, reads KAGVTQTPRYLIKTRGQQVTLSCSPISGHRSVSWYQQTPGQGLQFLFEYFSETQRNKGNFPGRFSGRQFSNSRSEMNVSTLELGDSALYLCASTRQSRGRTEAFFGQGTRLTVV.

At least ten counts were recorded for this clonotype. The chain combines TRBV18 with TRBJ2-4; D is undetermined. The V end lost 0 bases, the J end lost 11 bases, and 11 bases lay between the germline ends. The CDR3 runs to 13 residues. Germline values: CDR1 KGHSH, CDR2 LQKENI. The CDR3 sequence is CASSPPGDPFQYF. The DNA for the CDR3 is TGTGCCAGCTCACCACCTGGGGATCCCTTTCAGTACTTC.

This clonotype was seen repeatedly, ten times or more. This chain joins TRBV19 and TRBJ1-6; TRBD1 agrees at 8 bases. The germline CDR1 and CDR2 sequences are LNHDA and SQIVND (reference sequence). CDR3 length: 14 residues. V shed 6 bases and J 9 bases; nucleotides not matched to a gene: 7. The CDR3 DNA sequence: TGTGCCAGTAGCACCGGACAGGGAGGTTCACCCCTCCACTTT. Amino acids: CASSTGQGGSPLHF.

Many counts were recorded for this clonotype. The chain couples TRBV5-1 to TRBJ1-1; no clear D gene. Trimming shortened V by 5 bases and J by 1 base, and 12 bases separated the two germline ends. The germline CDR1 and CDR2 sequences are SGHRS and YFSETQ. The CDR3 is 14 residues long. CDR3 sequence: CASRPRTGNTEAFF. CDR3 bases: TGCGCCAGCAGACCCCGGACGGGGAACACTGAAGCTTTCTTT.

This clonotype was recorded at least ten times. The V call is TRBV11-2, the J call TRBJ2-6, with D possibly being TRBD1 (5 bases). Looked up from germline, CDR1 is SGHAT and CDR2 is FQNNGV. The V gene lost 1 base and the J gene lost 10 bases, with 20 bases spanning the gap. CDR3 length: 17 residues. CDR3: CASSLGWAGYEKNVLTF. The CDR3 DNA follows: TGTGCCAGCAGCTTAGGATGGGCAGGGTATGAGAAAAACGTCCTGACTTTC.

This clonotype appeared many times. The chain couples TRBV18 to TRBJ2-5; D uncertain. V lost 2 bases and J lost 2, with 12 bases in between. The CDR3 has 15 residues. CDR1 is KGHSH and CDR2 is LQKENI in the germline V gene. The DNA of the CDR3 is TGTGCCAGCTCACCAGCCCGGGCAGGACAAGAGACCCAGTACTTC. Translating gives CASSPARAGQETQYF.

In its sample, this clonotype was seen many times. The V gene is TRBV20-1, the J gene TRBJ2-3; 7 positions agree with TRBD2. The CDR3 runs to 15 residues. CDR1 is DFQATT, CDR2 SNEGSKA, per germline (reference sequence). The V segment lost 0 bases and the J segment 1 base; nucleotides outside the gene matches: 4. This chain's CDR3 is CSARDAGLRTDTQYF. The DNA for the CDR3 is TGCAGTGCTAGAGATGCGGGACTACGCACAGATACGCAGTATTTT.

Ten or more counts support this clonotype. The chain recombines TRBV3-1 with TRBJ2-7; 10 bases are shared with TRBD2. With V trimmed by 0 bases and J by 3 bases, 5 bases remained unmatched. This CDR3 has 16 amino acids. Per the germline V gene, CDR1 is LGHDT and CDR2 is YNNKEL (reference sequence). CDR3 bases: TGTGCCAGCAGCCAAGAGGGACTAGCGATTGTCTACGAGCAGTACTTC. Protein product: CASSQEGLAIVYEQYF.

This clonotype was recorded many times. The rearrangement uses TRBV20-1 and TRBJ1-5, with TRBD1 as a possible D gene (5 bases). The CDR3 has 15 amino acids. Trimming shortened V by 0 bases and J by 2 bases, and 11 bases separated the two germline ends. In germline, CDR1 is DFQATT, CDR2 SNEGSKA (reference sequence). As DNA, the CDR3 is TGCAGTGCTAGAGACCCCGGGGCCGGCAATCAGCCCCAGCATTTT. Protein sequence: CSARDPGAGNQPQHF.